A selection of T cell receptor delta chains follows, all from one sample in a study of Vδ1+ human thymocytes. TCRdb made new clone calls on the multiplex PCR reads using CATT. The repertoire has about 58,000 delta-chain clones, about 16% of them found once; the top ten carry about 0.4%. The sequencing input was Vdelta1+ gamma-delta thymocytes from the thymus. All receptors come from a girl less than two years old who had congenital heart surgery. CDR3s include the opening cysteine and the closing phenylalanine or tryptophan. The order of the fields is J gene, clone size, V gene, D gene, CDR3 DNA, CDR3 protein. D genes are given only for firm matches. Not every row has a clone size; where given, it reads once, few, many or a size class.

TRDJ1 | - | TRAV29/DV5 | - | - | CSVLLCSMRAWTGGPRTDKLIF
TRDJ1 | few | TRDV1 | - | TGTGCTCTTGGGGGGTCTAAAAGGGATTACACCGATAAACTCATCTTT | CALGGSKRDYTDKLIF
TRDJ1 | - | TRDV2 | TRDD3 | TGTGCCTGTGACACTCCCAGTACTGGGGGATCAAACACCGATAAACTCATCTTT | CACDTPSTGGSNTDKLIF
TRDJ1 | - | TRDV2 | TRDD3 | TGTGCCTGTGACGCGACTGGGGATCCCCTCGATAAACTCATCTTT | CACDATGDPLDKLIF
TRDJ1 | - | TRDV1 | TRDD3 | TGTGCTCTTGGGGCCGGAATAAGTACTGGGGGATCCCGTTTCGGACTGTACACCGATAAACTCATCTTT | CALGAGISTGGSRFGLYTDKLIF
TRDJ1 | few | TRDV1 | TRDD3 | TGTGCTCTTGGGGAACTGGAGCATTGCGGCTGGGGGTCCCCACTGCTGTACGCCGATAAACTCATCTTT | CALGELEHCGWGSPLLYADKLIF
TRDJ1 | few | TRDV1 | TRDD3 | TGTGCTCTTGGGCTCCCCCGTGGTGGGGGATACCGTCCACCGGTTAAACTCATCTTT | CALGLPRGGGYRPPVKLIF
TRDJ1 | - | TRDV1 | - | TGTGCTCTTGGGGAACCCCAGGGGACTAGAGGGCTGTACACCGATAAACTCATCTTT | CALGEPQGTRGLYTDKLIF
TRDJ2 | - | TRAV29/DV5 | - | - | CSVLLCSKRISWGLRGAQLFF
TRDJ1 | - | TRDV1 | TRDD3 | TGTGCTCTTGGGCCTAACCTTCCTACAACCCGTACTGGGGGATACATCCCATACACCGATAAACTCATCTTT | CALGPNLPTTRTGGYIPYTDKLIF
TRDJ1 | - | TRDV1 | TRDD3 | TGTGCTCTTGGGGAACTAGGGTGGGGGATGTTCGATAAACTCATCTTT | CALGELGWGMFDKLIF
TRDJ1 | - | TRDV1 | TRDD3 | TGTGCTCTTGGGGACCTACTACTGGGGGACCTTAAACTCATCTTT | CALGDLLLGDLKLIF
TRDJ1 | - | TRDV1 | - | TGTGCTCTTGGGGCAGGAAAGAGGATATTGACCGATAAACTCATCTTT | CALGAGKRILTDKLIF
TRDJ1 | - | TRDV1 | TRDD3 | TGTGCTCTTGGGGAACGGGGTATCCCTATACTGGGGGATACGCGTCACGATAAACTCATCTTT | CALGERGIPILGDTRHDKLIF
TRDJ1 | few | TRDV1 | TRDD3 | TGTGCTCTTGGGGCGCACCTGGAACTTCCCCCTCATACTGGGGGATACTATCGGTACATCGATAAACTCATCTTT | CALGAHLELPPHTGGYYRYIDKLIF
TRDJ1 | - | TRDV1 | TRDD2 | TGTGCTCTTGGGGACGCGCCTTCCTTCGCTGCTACCGATAAACTCATCTTT | CALGDAPSFAATDKLIF
TRDJ1 | few | TRDV1 | TRDD3 | TGTGCTCTTGGGGAGTCTACGATACTGGGGGATTACGATAAACTCATCTTT | CALGESTILGDYDKLIF
TRDJ1 | few | TRDV2 | - | TGTGCCTGTGACCGGAACAACCTAGGGAGGATACCCTGCACCGATAAACTCATCTTT | CACDRNNLGRIPCTDKLIF
TRDJ1 | - | TRDV1 | - | TGTGCTCTTGGGGAATCCCTTCCTTCCTACGAGGTACTGGGGGAAAGCCGTCACGATAAACTCATCTTT | CALGESLPSYEVLGESRHDKLIF
TRDJ1 | - | TRDV1 | TRDD3 | TGTGCTCTTGGGGTTGCTTTCCCTCGCCCACTGGGGGATCCCCACACCGATAAACTCATCTTT | CALGVAFPRPLGDPHTDKLIF
TRDJ4 | many | TRDV2 | - | TGTGCCTGTGACTCCAGTAACAGACCCCTGATCTTT | CACDSSNRPLIF
TRDJ1 | few | TRDV1 | TRDD3 | TGTGCTCTTGGGGAAAACCCGATACTGGGGGATACGGCCGATAAACTCATCTTT | CALGENPILGDTADKLIF
TRDJ1 | - | TRDV1 | - | TGTGCTCTTGGGGAAGGAGCCAACTACGTACTCATCTTT | CALGEGANYVLIF
TRDJ1 | few | TRDV1 | TRDD3 | TGTGCTCTTGGGGCACTGGGGATTCACACCGATAAACTCATCTTT | CALGALGIHTDKLIF
TRDJ1 | few | TRDV1 | TRDD3 | TGTGCTCTTGGGGAACTAGTCTGGGGGATACACGATACAATAGGGGCGGATAAACTCATCTTT | CALGELVWGIHDTIGADKLIF
TRDJ1 | - | TRDV1 | - | TGTGCTCTTGGGGAACTTCTGGGAGTTACCCCGTTCCAATACTCCGTCACCGATAAACTCATCTTT | CALGELLGVTPFQYSVTDKLIF
TRDJ1 | - | TRDV1 | TRDD3 | TGTGCTCTTGGGTCCTTAAAAAAAGTGAGAACTGGGGGATACCAAAGCACCGATAAACTCATCTTT | CALGSLKKVRTGGYQSTDKLIF
TRDJ1 | - | TRDV1 | - | TGTGCTCTTGGGGAACTTGTGGGTATTGGGCGGTACACCGATAAACTCATCTTT | CALGELVGIGRYTDKLIF
TRDJ1 | few | TRDV2 | TRDD3 | TGTGCCTGTGACACCGGGTCCCGATTCTGGGGGACTTACACCGATAAACTCATCTTT | CACDTGSRFWGTYTDKLIF
TRDJ1 | few | TRDV1 | - | TGTGCTCTTGGGGAACTGAACGGGGGACCCGATAAACTCATCTTT | CALGELNGGPDKLIF
TRDJ1 | - | TRDV1 | TRDD3 | TGTGCTCTTGGGGAACTAATACCTACGGTGACTACTGGGGGGCCGCAGAAACTCATCTTT | CALGELIPTVTTGGPQKLIF
TRDJ1 | - | TRDV1 | - | TGTGCTCTTGGGGAACTCGCCCCCCTCTTCGATACCCTCGCCGCCGATAAACTCATCTTT | CALGELAPLFDTLAADKLIF
TRDJ1 | once | TRDV1 | - | TGTGCTCTTGGGGAGAGGAATCCGTACACCGATAAACTCATCTTT | CALGERNPYTDKLIF
TRDJ1 | - | TRDV1 | - | TGTGCTCTTGGGGAACTCCCGACCGATAAACTCATCTTT | CALGELPTDKLIF
TRDJ1 | - | TRDV1 | - | TGTGCTCTTGGGGAACACGGTAGCTGGGGAGTTTACACTGATAAACTCATCTTT | CALGEHGSWGVYTDKLIF
TRDJ1 | few | TRDV1 | - | TGTGCTCTTGGGGAACCAATGGGGCAGTACACCGATAAACTCATCTTT | CALGEPMGQYTDKLIF
TRDJ1 | - | TRAV29/DV5 | - | TGTGCAGCAAGCCCCCGGCCTTCCTTATCTTCTGGGGGGTACCAAGGGTACACCGATAAACTCATCTTT | CAASPRPSLSSGGYQGYTDKLIF
TRDJ1 | - | TRDV1 | TRDD3 | TGTGCTCTTGGGGAGACTACGTCTACTGGGGGATACGACGATTATAAACTCATCTTT | CALGETTSTGGYDDYKLIF
TRDJ1 | - | TRDV1 | - | TGTGCTCTTGGGGAACCCCCCGTAGGCACCGATAAACTCATCTTT | CALGEPPVGTDKLIF
TRDJ1 | - | TRDV1 | TRDD3 | TGTGCTCTCACCGTTAAACATTCCTTGTGGGGGATTCCTTACACCGATAAACTCATCTTT | CALTVKHSLWGIPYTDKLIF
TRDJ1 | few | TRDV1 | - | TGTGCTCTTGGGTCGCCTTCTCAGCCCGTACTGGATCGGTACACCGATAAACTCATCTTT | CALGSPSQPVLDRYTDKLIF